A single sample gave rise to the 3 T cell receptor beta chains below, sequenced in a study of post-analysis software for immune sequencing data. Findings and limits, study-wide: Comparison of patients with controls showed five TRBV segments more frequent in patients, TRBV5-6, TRBV5-1 and TRBV20-1 among them.

For these TCRs, the target antigens are not known. Carried by the TCR beta cDNA libraries were unique molecular identifiers. TCRdb re-called the PCR reads with MiXCR, one entry per CDR3 protein. The top ten clones hold roughly 6% of a sample with about 540,000 distinct CDR3 sequences, roughly 34% of them seen once. Sequencing was done on a sample of blood. These TCRs come from a girl aged 2-17 years with multiple sclerosis.

This clonotype was counted at least ten times. V gene TRBV18 combines with J gene TRBJ2-1; D remains ambiguous. Germline V CDR1 and CDR2: KGHSH, LQKENI. The CDR3 spans 11 residues. V gave up 2 bases and J gave up 7 bases, with 3 bases separating them. In nucleotides, the CDR3 is TGTGCCAGCTCACCAGAAAATGAGCAGTTCTTC. Encoded protein: CASSPENEQFF.

This chain connects TRBV7-2 to TRBJ1-2; possibly TRBD1 for D (5 bases). Germline V gene sequence: CDR1 SGHTA, CDR2 FQGNSA. This CDR3 region has 15 residues. The V end was cut by 2 bases, the J end by 0 bases, with 10 bases between. CDR3 coding DNA: TGTGCCAGCAGCTTACGGGGGTTAGCTAACTATGGCTACACCTTC. This sequence encodes CASSLRGLANYGYTF.

The genes are TRBV7-2 and TRBJ2-5; D unclear. In germline, CDR1 is SGHTA, CDR2 FQGNSA. Trimming shortened V by 5 bases and J by 4 bases, and 20 bases separated the two germline ends. The CDR3 has 16 amino acids. The CDR3: CASSRKGAVSGETQYF. CDR3 nucleotide sequence: TGTGCCAGCAGCCGGAAAGGCGCTGTCAGTGGAGAGACCCAGTACTTC. Full variable domain (missing parts from reference TRBV7-2 and TRBJ2-5): GAGVSQSPSNKVTEKGKDVELRCDPISGHTALYWYRQSLGQGLEFLIYFQGNSAPDKSGLPSDRFSAERTGGSVSTLTIQRTQQEDSAVYLCASSRKGAVSGETQYFGPGTRLLVL.